Each of the 26 T cell receptor beta chains below was sequenced from the same sample in a study of identical twins. Via MiXCR, TCRdb re-called the 5' RACE reads, giving one row per CDR3 protein. The repertoire holds 600,000 to 800,000 distinct CDR3 sequences, with less than 25% as singletons. These data also formed part of another study, on T cells expressing NK-cell markers.

The sequencing sample was made of PBMCs. The receptors were gathered from a woman under 30 in good health.

The rearrangement uses TRBV12-3 or TRBV12-4 and TRBJ2-3, with D unclear. The CDR3 has 12 amino acids. V dropped 6 bases and J dropped 4 bases, with 8 bases sitting between them. The CDR3 is CASRDGSDTQYF. For the CDR3, the DNA is TGTGCCAGCAGGGACGGCTCAGATACGCAGTATTTT.

The chain links TRBV9 to TRBJ2-5; unclear D gene. This CDR3 has 13 amino acids. The germline CDR1 and CDR2 sequences are SGDLS and YYNGEE. V gave up 0 bases and J gave up 5 bases, with 8 bases separating them. The CDR3 here is CASSVAMRETQYF. The CDR3 DNA is TGTGCCAGCAGCGTAGCGATGCGGGAGACCCAGTACTTC.

This clonotype was seen more than once but under ten times. This chain uses TRBV5-1 with TRBJ2-1; possibly TRBD1 for D (6 bases). CDR1 and CDR2 from the germline V gene are SGHRS and YFSETQ. Trimming stripped 4 bases from V and 5 bases from J, with 16 bases between. CDR3 length: 15 residues. This chain's CDR3 is CASSPDYKGDNEQFF. The CDR3 bases are TGCGCCAGCAGCCCCGATTACAAGGGGGACAATGAGCAGTTCTTC.

This chain joins TRBV6-1 and TRBJ2-2, with a possible D match to TRBD2 (7 bases). V was cut by 7 bases and J by 0 bases, with 18 bases left in between. Germline values: CDR1 MNHNS, CDR2 SASEGT. The CDR3 is made up of 17 amino acids. This CDR3 is CASTTRWRGPNTGELFF. The CDR3 coding sequence is TGTGCCAGCACCACTCGTTGGCGGGGGCCGAACACCGGGGAGCTGTTTTTT.

The J gene is TRBJ2-7, the V gene TRBV12-3 or TRBV12-4; 7 bases are shared with TRBD1. V gave up 8 bases and J gave up 0 bases; unmatched junction bases: 10. This CDR3 contains 15 residues. The CDR3 DNA reads as TGTGCCAGCGGAAATACAGGGGCGCTCTCCTACGAGCAGTACTTC. It encodes CASGNTGALSYEQYF.

This clonotype occurred a few times. The chain carries TRBV7-2 and TRBJ2-3; 10 positions match TRBD2. CDR3 length: 16 residues. V shed 1 base, J shed 1 base, and the junction held 2 bases outside the gene matches. Germline V gene data show CDR1 as SGHTA and CDR2 as FQGNSA. The CDR3 loop is CASSLGGTSGTDTQYF. Here the CDR3 DNA reads TGTGCCAGCAGCTTAGGGGGGACTAGCGGCACAGATACGCAGTATTTT.

The V call is TRBV21-1, the J call TRBJ1-2; TRBD1 is the table's D call, not checked against the DNA. TRBV21-1 is given as a pseudogene. The CDR3 has 13 residues. The CDR3 sequence: CASSTGQGKGYTF. The CDR3 DNA is TGTGCCAGCAGCACCGGACAGGGTAAAGGCTACACCTTC.

A few counts support this clonotype. This chain connects TRBV12-3 or TRBV12-4 to TRBJ2-5, with TRBD1 matching 8 bases. The CDR3 contains 13 residues. The junction had 4 bases not matched to a gene; V was cut back by 5 bases and J by 5 bases. The CDR3, as DNA: TGTGCCAGCAGTCGACAGGGGAAGGAGACCCAGTACTTC. Its protein is CASSRQGKETQYF.

The V call is TRBV6-1, the J call TRBJ2-5; the D gene could be TRBD1 or TRBD2 (5 bases each). V was cut by 6 bases and J by 9 bases, with 20 bases left in between. The CDR3 loop spans 14 amino acids. Germline loops: CDR1 MNHNS, CDR2 SASEGT. CDR3 amino acids: CASSRTGRLVAQYF. The DNA for the CDR3 is TGTGCCAGCAGCCGGACGGGACGCCTGGTGGCCCAGTACTTC.

V is TRBV13 and J is TRBJ2-1; 7 nucleotides line up with TRBD1. Germline CDR1 reads PRHDT; CDR2 reads FYEKMQ (reference sequence). The CDR3 has 19 amino acids. V was pared by 4 bases and J by 6 bases, with 21 bases of the junction left unmatched. CDR3 in DNA: TGTGCCAGCAGCTCAGACCGGGACAGTCTGCTTGGAAGGTCCAATGAGCAGTTCTTC. It encodes CASSSDRDSLLGRSNEQFF.

There are a few counts of this clonotype. V is TRBV20-1 and J is TRBJ2-1; 9 bases are shared with TRBD1. Trimming removed 5 bases from V and 5 bases from J; junction bases left unmatched: 4. Germline V gene data show CDR1 as DFQATT and CDR2 as SNEGSKA (reference sequence). The CDR3 is 13 amino acids. The CDR3, as DNA: TGCAGTGCTCCGGGACAGGGCAACAATGAGCAGTTCTTC. Encoded protein: CSAPGQGNNEQFF.

Only a few counts were recorded for this clonotype. The chain has TRBV6-2 or TRBV6-3 and TRBJ2-1; possible D gene TRBD1, 5 bases. This CDR3 spans 15 amino acids. Germline V gives CDR1 MNHEY, CDR2 SVGEGT. V was pared by 6 bases and J by 1 base, with 13 bases between. CDR3 DNA: TGTGCCAGCAGCCCCGGCAGGGTGTCCTACAATGAGCAGTTCTTC. Its translation is CASSPGRVSYNEQFF.

Only a few counts were recorded for this clonotype. This CDR3 reads CASRQGALSSYNEQFF. CDR3 nucleotides: TGTGCCAGCAGGCAGGGGGCTCTGAGCTCCTACAATGAGCAGTTCTTC. The chain has TRBV6-1 and TRBJ2-1; 8 bases map to TRBD1. V lost 6 bases and J lost 0; bases outside the gene matches: 7. Germline CDR1 reads MNHNS; CDR2 reads SASEGT. The CDR3 length is 16 residues.

The table lists this clonotype with a few counts. The chain recombines TRBV7-6 with TRBJ2-3; D is tentatively TRBD1 or TRBD2 (5 bases each). This CDR3 is built from 15 residues. Trimming left V 6 bases short and J 4 bases short, with 17 bases between. Germline assignment: CDR1 SGHVS and CDR2 FNYEAQ. This CDR3 reads CASRVGTREADTQYF. The CDR3 region has the DNA TGTGCCAGCAGGGTCGGGACCCGAGAAGCAGATACGCAGTATTTT.

The sample holds a few counts of this clonotype. The rearrangement joins TRBV12-3 or TRBV12-4 to TRBJ1-2; a weak D match, TRBD1 (5 bases). This CDR3 comprises 14 residues. V lost 7 bases to trimming and J lost 3 bases, with 15 bases between them. The chain's CDR3 is CASTLSGVYYGYTF. The CDR3 DNA reads as TGTGCCAGCACCCTATCGGGGGTCTACTATGGCTACACCTTC.

The genes are TRBV6-1 and TRBJ2-1; 9 bases are shared with TRBD1. In germline, CDR1 is MNHNS, CDR2 SASEGT. CDR3 length equals 17 residues. Trimming cost V 4 bases and J 4 bases; bases outside gene matches: 11. CDR3 DNA: TGTGCCAGCAGTGTCATGAGTGGGACAGGGCTTTACAATGAGCAGTTCTTC. Amino acids: CASSVMSGTGLYNEQFF.

This chain uses TRBV5-1 with TRBJ2-7; D possibly uses TRBD1 or TRBD2 (5 bases each). The CDR3 covers 14 residues. Trimming cost V 5 bases and J 2 bases, with 14 bases left between them. Germline CDR1 and CDR2: SGHRS and YFSETQ. CDR3 nucleotide sequence: TGCGCCAGCAGACCCGACTTGGGACCCTACGAGCAGTACTTC. Translation: CASRPDLGPYEQYF. Drawing the rest from reference TRBV5-1 and TRBJ2-7, the complete variable domain is KAGVTQTPRYLIKTRGQQVTLSCSPISGHRSVSWYQQTPGQGLQFLFEYFSETQRNKGNFPGRFSGRQFSNSRSEMNVSTLELGDSALYLCASRPDLGPYEQYFGPGTRLTVT.

V usage is TRBV5-5 and J usage is TRBJ2-5; D remains ambiguous. This CDR3 has 15 amino acids. Trimming left V 0 bases short and J 5 bases short, with 14 bases between. In germline, CDR1 is SGHKS, CDR2 YYEKEE (reference sequence). CDR3 residues: CASSLVGVVGETQYF. The CDR3 DNA sequence: TGTGCCAGCAGCTTGGTTGGAGTCGTGGGCGAGACCCAGTACTTC.

This clonotype occurred once. The CDR3 region is CASSLWTGGDEQFF. CDR3 sequence (DNA): TGTGCCAGCAGTTTATGGACAGGGGGCGATGAGCAGTTCTTC. The V and J genes are TRBV27 and TRBJ2-1, with 11 bases identical to TRBD1. The CDR3 is 14 residues long. CDR1 is MNHEY, CDR2 SMNVEV, per germline (reference sequence). The trim removed 1 base at V and 8 bases at J, leaving 1 base unmatched.

This sequence joins TRBV12-3 or TRBV12-4 and TRBJ2-1, with TRBD2 identical over 10 bases. The CDR3 runs 15 residues. V was pared by 1 base and J by 4 bases, with 1 base of the junction left unmatched. CDR3 nucleotide sequence: TGTGCCAGCAGTTTAGTGGGACTAGCGTACAATGAGCAGTTCTTC. Its protein product is CASSLVGLAYNEQFF.

This chain uses TRBV3-1 with TRBJ2-7; D might be TRBD1 or TRBD2, each matching 5 bases. Germline lookup yields CDR1 LGHDT and CDR2 YNNKEL (reference sequence). The V and J ends lost 3 bases and 6 bases respectively, with 15 bases between them. There are 14 residues in the CDR3. The CDR3 is CASSQPGPRSEQYF. CDR3 sequence (DNA): TGTGCCAGCAGCCAGCCGGGACCTCGGAGCGAGCAGTACTTC.

There are a few counts of this clonotype. This sequence joins TRBV10-2 and TRBJ2-1; possible D gene TRBD1, 5 bases. The germline V gene has CDR1 WSHSY and CDR2 SAAADI. The CDR3 has 17 amino acids. The V end was cut by 7 bases, the J end by 7 bases, with 26 bases between. The CDR3 is CASTSIRPISRTNEQFF. The CDR3 DNA reads TGCGCCAGCACCTCGATTCGACCGATATCCAGGACAAATGAGCAGTTCTTC.

In regard to this clonotype: At one end the junction does not follow the germline gene, possibly because of a read error. V usage is TRBV5-1 and J usage is TRBJ2-1; D unresolved. This CDR3 comprises 15 residues. CDR1 is SGHRS, CDR2 YFSETQ, per germline. This CDR3 reads CASRPTGASYIEQFF. Written as DNA, the CDR3 is TGCGCCAGCAGGCCCACGGGTGCCTCCTACATTGAGCAGTTCTTC. The full variable domain, its missing parts supplied by reference TRBV5-1 and TRBJ2-1, is KAGVTQTPRYLIKTRGQQVTLSCSPISGHRSVSWYQQTPGQGLQFLFEYFSETQRNKGNFPGRFSGRQFSNSRSEMNVSTLELGDSALYLCASRPTGASYIEQFFGPGTRLTVL.

This clonotype has a count of ten or more. The rearrangement uses TRBV4-3 and TRBJ2-3; the match to TRBD1 covers 8 bases. V shed 4 bases and J 2 bases; nucleotides not matched to a gene: 5. Germline-derived CDR1 and CDR2 are LGHNA and YSLEER. CDR3 length equals 15 residues. The CDR3 bases are TGCGCCAGCAGCCCCAGGGGGCGCTCCACAGATACGCAGTATTTT. Translating it yields CASSPRGRSTDTQYF.

There are a few counts of this clonotype. V usage is TRBV12-3 or TRBV12-4 and J usage is TRBJ1-3; D gene unclear. With 8 bases removed from V and 3 bases from J, the gap between germline ends came to 8 bases. The CDR3 is made up of 12 amino acids. The CDR3 sequence is CASGQNGNTIYF. The CDR3 DNA follows: TGTGCCAGCGGTCAAAATGGAAACACCATATATTTT.

This clonotype was detected many times. The chain has TRBV12-3 or TRBV12-4 and TRBJ1-5; D perhaps matches TRBD1 (5 bases). The CDR3 is made up of 15 amino acids. Deletions cut 6 bases from V and 2 bases from J, with 14 bases between. The CDR3 nucleotides are TGTGCCAGCAGCCCAGGGTTGGGCCGCAATCAGCCCCAGCATTTT. It yields the protein CASSPGLGRNQPQHF.